This TCR beta chain was obtained from a study of beta chain features in type 1 diabetes. General study points: TCRB CDR3s from Type 1 diabetes patients were moderately but significantly shorter in all four CD4+ subsets. Diminished insertions and augmented deletions at VDJ junctions characterized type 1 diabetes patients.

The authors sorted CD4+ naive, central memory, regulatory and stem cell-like memory cells via CD45RO/CCR7/CD25/CD127/CD95/CD27. Purities over 98% were achieved in all sorted populations. There are a few counts of this clone. Its target is unknown. Germline lookup yields CDR1 MNHEY and CDR2 SMNVEV (reference sequence). The CDR3 extends over 15 amino acids. V lost 7 bases and J lost 8; bases outside the gene matches: 6. Expressed TCRB transcripts were sequenced, since all the RNA that had been isolated was reverse transcribed. Read totals for stem cell-like memory T cell samples averaged about 1.01 million. Clones were read by immunoSEQ multiplex PCR, and TCRdb kept only the in-frame ones, dropping some. The repertoire consists of some 47,000 clones, with just under 45% occurring once and the leading ten covering roughly 0.13%.

This chain connects TRBV27 to TRBJ2-2, with 14 bases matching TRBD2. Sequencing was performed on stem cell memory CD4+ T cells from blood. The clonotype originates from a man aged 25 to 40 with type 1 diabetes. CDR3 in DNA: TGTGCCAGCACCCCTGGGACTAGCGGGAGTGGGGAGCTGTTTTTT. Translated, it gives CASTPGTSGSGELFF.